The clone carrying this TCR beta chain turned up a few times. Its cognate antigen is unknown. Through template switching, a universal primer site was introduced, and the cDNA contained unique molecular identifiers. TCRdb re-called the 5' RACE reads with MiXCR, one entry per CDR3 protein. The sample comprises fewer than 800,000 distinct CDR3 sequences, roughly 7.1% of which are singletons, and around 1.6% rests with the top ten. This entry is derived from a study of identical twins. Study-level results: Zero-insertion analyses might be partly confounded by invariant T cells like MAIT and iNKT. Less excess twin sharing appeared in beta out-of-frame sequences.

From germline, CDR1 is SGHAT and CDR2 FQDESV (reference sequence). The CDR3 sequence is 18 residues long. V shed 6 bases, J shed 8 bases, and the junction held 19 bases outside the gene matches. These same records also appear under a second study, on yellow fever vaccine responses in identical twins.

The receptor's source is a woman younger than 30 in good health. This chain uses TRBV11-1 with TRBJ2-1; 10 bases align to TRBD2. The sample consisted of PBMCs. The CDR3 reads CASSHMGFEREGFDEQFF. The CDR3 DNA sequence: TGTGCCAGCAGTCACATGGGTTTTGAGCGGGAGGGTTTCGATGAGCAGTTCTTC.